These 5 T cell receptor beta chains originate from one sample sequenced in a study of T-cell memory formation after mild COVID-19. TCRdb recomputed calls from the 5' RACE reads with MiXCR, one row per CDR3 protein. The sample has around 430,000 distinct CDR3 sequences, roughly 15% seen once; the top ten hold around a fifth. Sequences were obtained from PBMCs or a T cell subset sorted from them (not recorded which). The receptors here all came from a man younger than 35 who had mild COVID-19 (a few samples of this study predate the infection). Cell type and time point are not known.

The sample holds a few counts of this clonotype. This rearrangement joins TRBV20-1 to TRBJ2-5, with 8 nucleotides matching TRBD2. The ends lost 5 bases at V and 5 bases at J; junction bases unmatched: 13. Germline assignment: CDR1 DFQATT and CDR2 SNEGSKA (reference sequence). The CDR3 consists of 15 residues. The CDR3 loop reads CSARPSGGPQETQYF. The DNA for the CDR3 is TGCAGTGCTCGACCAAGCGGGGGCCCCCAGGAGACCCAGTACTTC.

This chain uses TRBV5-1 with TRBJ1-1, with 7 bases aligning to TRBD1. The CDR3 is made up of 14 amino acids. V lost 4 bases, J lost 4 bases, and 7 bases stayed unmatched. CDR1 SGHRS and CDR2 YFSETQ come from the germline V gene. The CDR3 nucleotides are TGCGCCAGCAGCGCCAGACAGGGTGGCACTGAAGCTTTCTTT. This codes for CASSARQGGTEAFF.

This clonotype was seen at least ten times. The V gene is TRBV2, the J gene TRBJ2-5; unclear D gene. The CDR3 runs 12 residues. The germline V gene has CDR1 SNHLY and CDR2 FYNNEI. With 5 bases removed from V and 2 bases from J, the gap between germline ends came to 6 bases. This chain's CDR3 is CASSPQQETQYF. The CDR3 coding sequence is TGTGCCAGCAGTCCACAACAAGAGACCCAGTACTTC.

This rearrangement joins TRBV15 to TRBJ2-2, with 7 bases aligning to TRBD2. This CDR3 spans 17 amino acids. In germline, CDR1 is LNHNV, CDR2 YYDKDF (reference sequence). J gave up 5 bases and V 1 base, and 10 bases lay outside the gene matches. The CDR3 nucleotides are TGTGCCACCAGCAGAGGGAAGACGGGGGGTCGAACCGGGGAGCTGTTTTTT. As protein: CATSRGKTGGRTGELFF.

This clonotype was counted a few times. The DNA for the CDR3 is TGCAGTGCTGGGGGTCGCGGTAGCACAGATACGCAGTATTTT. It yields the protein CSAGGRGSTDTQYF. V and J are TRBV20-1 and TRBJ2-3; possibly TRBD1 or TRBD2 for D (5 bases each). Trimming left V 5 bases short and J 0 bases short, with 12 bases between. The CDR3 consists of 14 residues. Germline CDR1 is DFQATT and CDR2 is SNEGSKA (reference sequence).